This is a list of T cell receptor beta chains from one sample in a study of tumor-infiltrating lymphocytes in localized non-small cell lung cancer. Produced via immunoSEQ multiplex PCR; TCRdb's table is partial and in-frame only. The profile shows 9,000 to 13,000 clones, around four fifths of them singletons. Sample: uninvolved lung tissue not adjacent to the tumor. The source of these receptors is a human donor with non-small cell lung cancer. Both conserved end residues are part of each CDR3. Each record gives: clone size, D gene, J gene, V gene, CDR3 protein, CDR3 DNA. D genes are given only for firm matches. Clone sizes are given selectively: once, few, many, or a class where the clone is expanded.

NA	NA	TRBJ2-7	TRBV5-1	CASSLEQPRDEQYF	TGCGCCAGCAGCTTGGAACAGCCTCGGGACGAGCAGTACTTC
NA	TRBD2	TRBJ2-1	TRBV4-3	CASSSRTSGTHEQFF	TGCGCCAGCAGCTCCCGGACTAGCGGGACCCATGAGCAGTTCTTC
NA	TRBD1	TRBJ2-1	TRBV5-5	CASSPTGGSYNEQFF	TGTGCCAGCAGCCCCACAGGGGGCTCCTACAATGAGCAGTTCTTC
NA	NA	TRBJ1-2	TRBV5-1	CASSLGPTTNYGYTF	TGCGCCAGCAGCTTGGGCCCAACGACTAACTATGGCTACACCTTC
NA	TRBD2	TRBJ2-2	TRBV6-1	CASSELKGGPGAGELFF	TGTGCCAGCAGTGAATTAAAGGGAGGGCCAGGAGCCGGGGAGCTGTTTTTT
once	TRBD2	TRBJ2-1	TRBV7-2	CASSPAAGGSNEQFF	TGTGCCAGCAGCCCCGCCGCGGGAGGTAGCAATGAGCAGTTCTTC
large	NA	TRBJ1-1	TRBV15	CATSSREANTEAFF	TGTGCCACCAGCAGTAGGGAAGCGAACACTGAAGCTTTCTTT
once	TRBD1	TRBJ1-3	TRBV28	CASSPGTDTPTGNTIYF	TGTGCCAGCAGTCCAGGGACAGACACCCCCACTGGAAACACCATATATTTT
few	NA	TRBJ1-1	TRBV4-3	CASSRTSWNTEAFF	TGCGCCAGCAGCCGCACCTCATGGAACACTGAAGCTTTCTTT
NA	NA	TRBJ2-6	TRBV6-4	CASSVELSSGANVLTF	TGTGCCAGCAGTGTAGAATTGAGCTCTGGGGCCAACGTCCTGACTTTC
NA	NA	TRBJ2-2	TRBV27	CASSFSTARINTGELFF	TGTGCCAGCAGTTTCTCTACCGCCAGGATTAACACCGGGGAGCTGTTTTTT
NA	NA	TRBJ1-1	TRBV10-3	CAITRGGMNTEAFF	TGTGCCATCACTAGGGGTGGGATGAACACTGAAGCTTTCTTT
NA	TRBD2	TRBJ2-7	TRBV9	CASSVRGGYYEQYF	TGTGCCAGCAGCGTACGGGGGGGGTACTACGAGCAGTACTTC
NA	TRBD1	TRBJ1-2	TRBV7-3	CASSPVAGGHGYTF	TGTGCCAGCAGCCCGGTGGCAGGGGGCCATGGCTACACCTTC
NA	NA	TRBJ2-3	TRBV19	CASSIGGGDTQYF	TGTGCCAGTAGTATAGGCGGTGGAGATACGCAGTATTTT
NA	NA	TRBJ2-2	TRBV2	CASSEWVLEGSGELFF	TGTGCCAGCAGTGAATGGGTATTGGAGGGTTCCGGGGAGCTGTTTTTT
once	NA	TRBJ2-3	TRBV29-1	CSVRIGAPDTQYF	TGCAGCGTGAGGATTGGCGCCCCAGATACGCAGTATTTT
few	NA	TRBJ2-4	TRBV16	CASSHTARAVNIQYF	TGTGCCAGCAGCCACACGGCGAGGGCGGTCAACATTCAGTACTTC
NA	NA	TRBJ2-7	TRBV5-4	CASSLQGIYEQYF	TGTGCCAGCAGCCTCCAGGGGATTTACGAGCAGTACTTC
NA	TRBD2	TRBJ2-7	TRBV30	CAWSGRAFEQYF	TGTGCCTGGAGCGGGAGGGCCTTCGAGCAGTACTTC
NA	TRBD1	TRBJ1-1	TRBV10-2	CASKGAGVNTEAFF	TGCGCCAGCAAGGGGGCAGGAGTGAACACTGAAGCTTTCTTT
large	TRBD1	TRBJ1-5	TRBV6-5	CASSRTGLNQPQHF	TGTGCCAGCAGTCGGACAGGGCTGAATCAGCCCCAGCATTTT
few	NA	TRBJ1-2	TRBV4-3	CASSRGLNYGYTF	TGCGCCAGCTCTCGAGGGTTGAACTATGGCTACACCTTC
few	NA	TRBJ1-1	TRBV10-2	CASIGGNTEAFF	TGCGCCAGCATTGGGGGAAACACTGAAGCTTTCTTT
NA	TRBD1	TRBJ1-1	TRBV11-2	CASSFKDREPEAFF	TGTGCCAGCAGCTTTAAAGACAGGGAGCCTGAAGCTTTCTTT
NA	TRBD2	TRBJ2-3	TRBV6-5	CASRLAGEADTQYF	TGTGCCAGCAGACTAGCGGGAGAAGCCGATACGCAGTATTTT
once	TRBD1	TRBJ1-1	TRBV23-1	CASSQFLRYRGNTEAFF	TGCGCCAGCAGTCAATTTCTGAGGTACAGGGGTAACACTGAAGCTTTCTTT
NA	NA	TRBJ1-5	TRBV7-2	CASSSSGTDNQPQHF	TGTGCCAGCAGCTCCTCCGGGACGGATAATCAGCCCCAGCATTTT
once	NA	TRBJ1-2	TRBV19	CASSIRDTYYGYTF	TGTGCCAGTAGTATCCGGGACACCTACTATGGCTACACCTTC
NA	TRBD2	TRBJ2-7	TRBV7-2	CASSLGPSGSYEQYF	TGTGCCAGCAGCCTAGGGCCTAGCGGTTCCTACGAGCAGTACTTC
NA	TRBD1	TRBJ2-7	TRBV9	CASSGKDGTGFYEQYF	TGTGCCAGCAGCGGAAAAGACGGGACAGGCTTCTACGAGCAGTACTTC
NA	NA	TRBJ2-1	TRBV5-6	CASSFQGYSYNEQFF	TGTGCCAGCAGCTTTCAGGGATACTCCTACAATGAGCAGTTCTTC
NA	NA	TRBJ1-2	TRBV2	CASRYGTGSNYGYTF	TGTGCCAGCAGATATGGGACCGGTTCCAACTATGGCTACACCTTC
NA	NA	TRBJ2-5	TRBV4-3	CASSQDSNGAETQYF	TGCGCCAGCAGCCAAGATTCGAACGGGGCAGAGACCCAGTACTTC
NA	NA	TRBJ1-5	TRBV30	CAGAYPFSNQPQHF	TGTGCCGGAGCGTACCCTTTCAGCAATCAGCCCCAGCATTTT
few	NA	TRBJ1-3	TRBV2	CASSLDTLSGNTIYF	TGTGCCAGCAGCTTGGACACTCTCTCTGGAAACACCATATATTTT
NA	TRBD1	TRBJ2-7	TRBV27	CASSLSGTGYGEQYF	TGTGCCAGCAGTTTATCCGGGACAGGGTACGGCGAGCAGTACTTC